This is a list of T cell receptor beta chains from one sample in a study of breast tumors, draining lymph nodes, adjacent tissues. TCRdb called the multiplex PCR reads again in MiXCR, with one record for every CDR3 protein. The sample contains about 140,000 distinct CDR3 sequences, approximately 32% of which appear only once. Sequencing used axillary lymph node tissue. The source is a female donor with breast cancer. Some clones in this sample may be carry-over from other donors' samples. Each CDR3 is given without its conserved first and last residue. The D gene is left open where the match is weak. Clone size is given for some rows only: seen once, a few or many times, or a class if the clone is expanded.

>TRBD1|TRBJ1-2|TRBV10-3|NA
AISRSTFSPGTGDGYT
>NA|TRBJ2-3|TRBV29-1|NA
SVEAGGTDTQY
>NA|TRBJ2-2|TRBV20-1|NA
SARVSGELF
>TRBD2|TRBJ2-3|TRBV27|NA
ASSSTSGGASPRGDTQY
>NA|TRBJ2-6|TRBV5-1|many
ASSARVSGANVLT
>TRBD1|TRBJ1-1|TRBV20-1|NA
SVEKTGTGWGTEAF
>TRBD1|TRBJ1-3|TRBV25-1|NA
ASRVIRGRGDTIY
>TRBD1|TRBJ2-3|TRBV12-3/TRBV12-4|many
ASSSGGRGDTQY
>TRBD1|TRBJ1-6|TRBV2|many
ASSERDSRNSPLH
>NA|TRBJ1-5|TRBV27|few
ASRGGINQPQH
>NA|TRBJ2-1|TRBV15|many
ATSRGQVSYNEQF
>TRBD1|TRBJ1-2|TRBV6-5|few
ASRRDRGEFSGYT
>TRBD1|TRBJ1-3|TRBV20-1|NA
SARGGADGNTIY
>TRBD2|TRBJ2-3|TRBV25-1|many
ASAGSSGGATDTQY
>NA|TRBJ1-1|TRBV10-3|NA
AISSRVLGLDTEAF
>NA|TRBJ2-1|TRBV2|many
ASSARQAILNEQF
>NA|TRBJ2-2|TRBV7-2|NA
ASSLVFTGGAVGELF
>TRBD1|TRBJ1-5|TRBV6-2/TRBV6-3|many
ASKRTGRQPQH
>NA|TRBJ2-3|TRBV10-2|many
ASSELDTQY
>NA|TRBJ1-5|TRBV6-2/TRBV6-3|NA
ASSHNRLEAGNQPQH
>NA|TRBJ2-6|TRBV6-1|many
ASSEQVHLSGANVLT
>TRBD1|TRBJ1-5|TRBV11-2|NA
ASANDRGVQPQH
>TRBD1|TRBJ2-2|TRBV7-3|many
ASSTHTGGGTGELF
>NA|TRBJ2-1|TRBV7-3|many
ASSPRSTVLDEQF
>NA|TRBJ1-5|TRBV24-1|NA
DRSNQPQH
>TRBD1|TRBJ1-2|TRBV5-4|many
ASSTVPGQGGPNYGYT
>TRBD1|TRBJ1-2|TRBV4-2|many
ASSQGRQGSGGYT
>NA|TRBJ2-2|TRBV2|many
ASSARGLNTGELF
>NA|TRBJ2-2|TRBV6-6|many
ASYQGIDGELF
>TRBD1|TRBJ1-6|TRBV20-1|many
SATGQGDRSPLH
>NA|TRBJ1-1|TRBV28|NA
ASSLPRGGTEAF
>NA|TRBJ1-1|TRBV7-9|NA
ASSLRAEAF
>NA|TRBJ2-5|TRBV7-9|once
ASSLGSSGNQPQY
>TRBD1|TRBJ1-5|TRBV19|many
ASSLAGTGGSSQPQH
>NA|TRBJ1-4|TRBV28|few
ASSSGQWDNEKLF
>NA|TRBJ2-5|TRBV4-3|many
ASSQDLVGETQY
>TRBD1|TRBJ2-7|TRBV6-1|many
ASSDPRTGFSYEQY
>NA|TRBJ1-3|TRBV4-1|many
ASSQVLTVSGNTIY
>NA|TRBJ1-3|TRBV20-1|NA
SARDPLSNTIY
>TRBD1|TRBJ1-2|TRBV12-3/TRBV12-4|NA
ARSDSGTVFGYT
>NA|TRBJ1-1|TRBV7-3|NA
ASSLTAGTEAF
>TRBD2|TRBJ2-5|TRBV7-8|many
ASSLGGGTKETQY
>TRBD1|TRBJ1-2|TRBV7-9|NA
ASWGQGEARGYI
>NA|TRBJ2-1|TRBV20-1|many
SARYRTDNEQF
>TRBD1|TRBJ2-7|TRBV20-1|NA
SALGTGGDEQY
>NA|TRBJ1-3|TRBV10-1|once
ASCRGFPASGNTMY
>NA|TRBJ2-7|TRBV5-1|NA
ASSQGAGRKQY
>NA|TRBJ2-1|TRBV5-8|NA
ASSFNWAFRGGEQF
>NA|TRBJ2-5|TRBV7-7|many
ASSLVSQETQY
>NA|TRBJ2-7|TRBV20-1|many
SATLGSPYEQY
>NA|TRBJ2-6|TRBV19|NA
ASSIMVGGGANVLT
>NA|TRBJ2-1|TRBV19|NA
ASSIVGNEQF
>TRBD2|TRBJ2-3|TRBV9|NA
ASSVVAGGADTQY
>TRBD1|TRBJ1-5|TRBV7-2|NA
ASSRDGTGGDQPQH
>NA|TRBJ1-6|TRBV29-1|once
SSRTGTGDNSPLH
>TRBD1|TRBJ1-1|TRBV7-9|few
ASTLRGPGEAF
>NA|TRBJ1-2|TRBV7-2|NA
ALSLADGSGYT
>TRBD2|TRBJ2-2|TRBV27|NA
ASSYRLAGTGELF
>NA|TRBJ1-1|TRBV7-9|few
ASTVPHTEAF
>NA|TRBJ1-1|TRBV20-1|few
RGGVAEAF